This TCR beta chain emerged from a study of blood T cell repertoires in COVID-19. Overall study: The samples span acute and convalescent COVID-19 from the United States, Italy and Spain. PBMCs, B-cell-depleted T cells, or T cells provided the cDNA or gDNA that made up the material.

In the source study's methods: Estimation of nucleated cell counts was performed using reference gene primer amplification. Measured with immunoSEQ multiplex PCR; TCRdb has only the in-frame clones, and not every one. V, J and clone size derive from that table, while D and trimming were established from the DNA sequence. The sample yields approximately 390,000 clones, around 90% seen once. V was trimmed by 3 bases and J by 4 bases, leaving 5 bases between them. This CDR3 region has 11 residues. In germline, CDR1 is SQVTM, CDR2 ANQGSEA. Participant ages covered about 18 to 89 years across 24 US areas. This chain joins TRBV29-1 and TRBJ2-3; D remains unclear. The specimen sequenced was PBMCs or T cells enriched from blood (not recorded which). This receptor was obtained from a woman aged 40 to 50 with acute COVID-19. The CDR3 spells CSVEYSDTQYF. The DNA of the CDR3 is TGCAGCGTTGAGTATTCAGATACGCAGTATTTT.